The present entry profiles one T cell receptor beta chain with its context. The antigen is unknown. The data were taken from a study of radiotherapy plus CTLA-4 blockade in lung cancer. Looking at the study overall: There were objective responses in 15% to 20% of patients, and around 31% had disease control. Study findings and constraints: An expansion of tumor-derived TCR clones occurred in blood after radiotherapy plus ipilimumab. Dynamics of early blood T cell clones, together with interferon-beta, were reportedly the best predictors of response.

Sequencing used immunoSEQ multiplex PCR; TCRdb keeps in-frame clones, though not all of them. The repertoire holds 45,000 or so clones, with 70% to 90% as singletons. The length of the CDR3 is 16 residues. Trimming removed 0 bases from V and 1 base from J; junction bases left unmatched: 4. From germline, CDR1 is LGHNA and CDR2 YSLEER. Chemo-refractory metastatic non-small-cell lung cancer patients received focal radiation with ipilimumab CTLA-4 blockade. This rearrangement joins TRBV4-3 to TRBJ1-2; 8 bases are shared with TRBD1. The receptor comes from a human donor with non-small cell lung cancer whose response to radiotherapy plus ipilimumab could not be evaluated. Sequenced here: peripheral blood, sampled from a patient treated with radiotherapy plus ipilimumab. The CDR3 here is CASSQERTGFNYGYTF. The CDR3 nucleotides are TGCGCCAGCAGCCAAGAACGGACAGGGTTTAACTATGGCTACACCTTC.